The 12 T cell receptor beta chains given below trace back to one sample, sequenced in a study of T cell clonotyping in hematopoietic cell transplantation. Time point: recipient sample about 28 days before transplant, after cytoreduction. TCRdb's table, derived via immunoSEQ multiplex PCR, lists solely in-frame clones and lacks some. The sample yields several thousand clones, 95% to 97% seen once. The starting material was peripheral blood mononuclear cells, obtained before stem cell transplant. The receptor set was obtained from a man between 65 and 85 years old with acute myeloid leukemia. Some clones in this sample may be carry-over from other donors' samples.

The chain has TRBV6-1 and TRBJ1-1, with D maybe TRBD1 (6 bases). The CDR3 length is 14 residues. CDR1 is MNHNS, CDR2 SASEGT, per germline. V was cut by 8 bases and J by 3 bases, with 16 bases left in between. In DNA, the CDR3 is TGTGCCAGCGGTTCAGGGGACTCGGACACTGAAGCTTTCTTT. Residues: CASGSGDSDTEAFF.

V and J are TRBV4-2 and TRBJ2-3, with D possibly TRBD2 on 7 matching bases. V shed 0 bases and J shed 5 bases, with 12 bases lying between them. Germline assignment: CDR1 LGHNA and CDR2 YNFKEQ. CDR3 length: 15 residues. The CDR3 sequence: CASSQEGGAGDTQYF. The CDR3, as DNA: TGTGCCAGCAGCCAAGAGGGGGGGGCGGGAGATACGCAGTATTTT.

The V call is TRBV6-5, the J call TRBJ1-2; the match to TRBD1 covers 7 bases. The CDR3 is made up of 14 amino acids. The germline V gene encodes CDR1 MNHEY and CDR2 SVGAGI. V dropped 6 bases and J dropped 4; count of bases not matched to a gene: 8. For the CDR3, the DNA is TGTGCCAGCAGATCCCAGGGGGGGGTCTATGGCTACACCTTC. It is translated as CASRSQGGVYGYTF.

The V call is TRBV11-3, the J call TRBJ2-7, with a possible D match to TRBD2 (6 bases). V dropped 1 base and J dropped 5 bases, with 12 bases sitting between them. This CDR3 is built from 14 residues. From germline, CDR1 is SGHNT and CDR2 YENEEA. As DNA, the CDR3 is TGTGCCAGCAGCTTAGCGGGGAGGTCGAACGAGCAGTACTTC. Its translation is CASSLAGRSNEQYF.

This chain links TRBV20-1 with TRBJ1-2; TRBD1 agrees at 7 bases. The V gene's germline CDR1 is DFQATT and CDR2 SNEGSKA (reference sequence). The CDR3 has 9 residues. J was trimmed by 14 bases and V by 3 bases; bases with no gene match: 3. The CDR3 here is CSASPGGTF. The CDR3 bases are TGCAGTGCTAGCCCAGGGGGTACCTTC.

The chain employs TRBV5-4 and TRBJ2-7, with a possible D match to TRBD2 (6 bases). V was shortened by 1 base and J by 1 base, with 12 bases between the two germline ends. Germline loops: CDR1 SGHNT, CDR2 YYREEE (reference sequence). The CDR3 contains 15 residues. As DNA, the CDR3 is TGTGCCAGCAGCTTGCTCCTAGCGTGGTCCTACGAGCAGTACTTC. It yields the protein CASSLLLAWSYEQYF. The full variable domain, rest sourced from reference TRBV5-4 and TRBJ2-7, is ETGVTQSPTHLIKTRGQQVTLRCSSQSGHNTVSWYQQALGQGPQFIFQYYREEENGRGNFPPRFSGLQFPNYSSELNVNALELDDSALYLCASSLLLAWSYEQYFGPGTRLTVT.

CDR3 DNA: TGTGCCAGCAGTTTATACAGGGGAAATGAAAAACTGTTTTTT. Translation: CASSLYRGNEKLFF. V is TRBV27 and J is TRBJ1-4, with 7 nucleotides matching TRBD1. Germline assignment: CDR1 MNHEY and CDR2 SMNVEV (reference sequence). V was pared by 1 base and J by 5 bases, with 1 base of the junction left unmatched. This CDR3 has 14 amino acids.

The rearrangement links TRBV7-2 to TRBJ2-5; D gene uncertain. This CDR3 is built from 13 residues. Trimming stripped 0 bases from V and 6 bases from J, with 8 bases between. Germline-derived CDR1 and CDR2 are SGHTA and FQGNSA. The CDR3 spells CASSLARVQTQYF. The CDR3 coding sequence is TGTGCCAGCAGCTTAGCTAGGGTACAGACCCAGTACTTC.

The rearrangement joins TRBV19 to TRBJ1-1, with 8 bases that match TRBD1. Looked up from germline, CDR1 is LNHDA and CDR2 is SQIVND (reference sequence). This CDR3 spans 15 amino acids. V was pared by 1 base and J by 3 bases, with 4 bases of the junction left unmatched. CDR3: CASSIGQGADTEAFF. The CDR3 DNA sequence: TGTGCCAGTAGTATAGGCCAGGGGGCTGACACTGAAGCTTTCTTT.

V usage is TRBV6-6 and J usage is TRBJ2-2; D not resolved. Per germline, CDR1 MNHNY and CDR2 SVGAGI (reference sequence). V was pared by 10 bases and J by 9 bases, with 12 bases between. The CDR3 runs 11 residues. The CDR3 DNA reads as TGTGCCACCCTTCAAGAGAGGGAGCTGTTTTTT. Translated: CATLQERELFF.

This rearrangement joins TRBV28 to TRBJ1-2; D is uncertain. The CDR3 has 12 residues. Germline V gene sequence: CDR1 MDHEN, CDR2 SYDVKM. Trimming shortened V by 3 bases and J by 5 bases, and 7 bases separated the two germline ends. The CDR3: CASSFGPYGYTF. In DNA form, the CDR3 reads TGTGCCAGCAGTTTCGGACCATATGGCTACACCTTC.

The V and J genes are TRBV2 and TRBJ2-6; D is ambiguous. Trimming stripped 2 bases from V and 5 bases from J, with 10 bases between. The CDR3 spans 15 residues. Germline V gene sequence: CDR1 SNHLY, CDR2 FYNNEI. The CDR3 reads CASSEQNYRANVLTF. The CDR3 coding sequence is TGTGCCAGCAGTGAACAAAATTACCGGGCCAACGTCCTGACTTTC.